This T cell receptor beta chain was captured in a study of T cell responses to AZD1222 COVID-19 vaccine. The germline CDR1 and CDR2 sequences are MNHNY and SVGAGI (reference sequence). This CDR3 comprises 16 residues. Trimming stripped 4 bases from V and 6 bases from J, with 21 bases between. The data were produced by immunoSEQ multiplex PCR, yet TCRdb's version contains in-frame clones alone and is incomplete. The repertoire consists of approximately 190,000 clones, with around 92% occurring once and the leading ten covering about 1.2%. The source of this sequence is an adult in good health. The input for sequencing was peripheral blood, taken on day 0 of AZD1222 vaccination. The chain joins TRBV6-6 to TRBJ1-1; D possibly corresponds to TRBD1 (6 bases). The CDR3 region has the DNA TGTGCCAGCAGTTTCCAGGGGCTGGGGGTTTCGGCTGAAGCTTTCTTT. It specifies CASSFQGLGVSAEAFF.